The clone carrying this TCR beta chain appeared a few times. The antigen is not known. Each donor's status was that of a healthy bone marrow donor. PCR employed 60 Vbeta and 13 Jbeta primers. The data were produced by immunoSEQ multiplex PCR, yet TCRdb's version contains in-frame clones alone and is incomplete. The sample contains about 110,000 clones, around 80% of which appear only once. This specimen belongs to a study of cytomegalovirus exposure and HLA in healthy donors. Notes on the study in general: Through in vitro validation, three CMV-associated chains were shown to be specific for CMV antigens. Later work found that TCR association rates differed between HLA loci; DRB1 had the most and HLA-C the fewest.

The sequencing sample was made of PBMCs. This clonotype was sampled from a man aged 25 to 40 in good health and CMV-seropositive.

This CDR3 is CASSPSGVAVGELFF. CDR3 DNA: TGTGCCAGCAGCCCTAGCGGGGTAGCTGTCGGGGAGCTGTTTTTT. The V and J genes are TRBV14 and TRBJ2-2; 9 nucleotides match TRBD2. This CDR3 is 15 amino acids long. Germline V CDR1 and CDR2: SGHDN, FVKESK. J gave up 7 bases and V 4 bases, and 7 bases lay outside the gene matches.